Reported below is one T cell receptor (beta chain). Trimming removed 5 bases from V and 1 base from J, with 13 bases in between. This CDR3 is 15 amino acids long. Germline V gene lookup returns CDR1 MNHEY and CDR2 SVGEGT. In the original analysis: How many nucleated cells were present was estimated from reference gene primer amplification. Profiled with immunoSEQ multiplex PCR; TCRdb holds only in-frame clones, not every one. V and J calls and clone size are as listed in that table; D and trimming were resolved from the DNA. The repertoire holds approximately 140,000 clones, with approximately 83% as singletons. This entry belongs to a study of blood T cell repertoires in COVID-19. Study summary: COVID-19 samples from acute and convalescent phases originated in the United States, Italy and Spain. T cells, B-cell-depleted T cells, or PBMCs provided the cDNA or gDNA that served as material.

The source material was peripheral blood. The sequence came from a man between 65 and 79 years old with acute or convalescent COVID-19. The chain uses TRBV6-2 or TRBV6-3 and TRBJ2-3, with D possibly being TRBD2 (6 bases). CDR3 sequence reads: CASSTAGSRTDTQYF. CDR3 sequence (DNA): TGTGCCAGCAGTACAGCGGGTTCCCGCACAGATACGCAGTATTTT.